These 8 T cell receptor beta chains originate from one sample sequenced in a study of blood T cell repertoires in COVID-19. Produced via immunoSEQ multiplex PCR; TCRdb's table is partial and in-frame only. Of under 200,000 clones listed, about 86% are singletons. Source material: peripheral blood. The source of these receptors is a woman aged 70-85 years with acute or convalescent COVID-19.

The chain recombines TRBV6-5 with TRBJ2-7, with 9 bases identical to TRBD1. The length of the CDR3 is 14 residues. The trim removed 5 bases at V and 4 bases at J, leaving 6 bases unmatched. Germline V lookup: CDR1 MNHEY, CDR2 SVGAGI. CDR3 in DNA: TGTGCCAGCAGTCGACAGGGGGACGGTTACGAGCAGTACTTC. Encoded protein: CASSRQGDGYEQYF.

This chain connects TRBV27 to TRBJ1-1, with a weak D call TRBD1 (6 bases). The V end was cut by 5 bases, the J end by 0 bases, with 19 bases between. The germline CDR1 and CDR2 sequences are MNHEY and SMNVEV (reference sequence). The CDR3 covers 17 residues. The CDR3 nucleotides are TGTGCCAGCAGTCCAATAGGACAGAGAGCGTTGAACACTGAAGCTTTCTTT. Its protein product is CASSPIGQRALNTEAFF.

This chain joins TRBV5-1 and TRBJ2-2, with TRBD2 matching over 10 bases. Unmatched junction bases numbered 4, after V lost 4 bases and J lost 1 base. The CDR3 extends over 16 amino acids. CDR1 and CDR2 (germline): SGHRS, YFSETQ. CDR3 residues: CASSLSGRGNTGELFF. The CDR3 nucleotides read TGCGCCAGCAGCCTCAGCGGGAGGGGGAACACCGGGGAGCTGTTTTTT.

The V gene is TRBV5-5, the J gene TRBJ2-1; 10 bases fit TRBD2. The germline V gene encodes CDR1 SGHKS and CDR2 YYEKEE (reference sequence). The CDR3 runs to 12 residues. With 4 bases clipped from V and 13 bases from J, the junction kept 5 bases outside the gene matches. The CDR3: CASSPSGGAQFF. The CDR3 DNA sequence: TGTGCCAGCAGCCCCAGCGGGGGGGCCCAGTTCTTC.

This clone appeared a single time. The CDR3 loop reads CASSSTGRETQYF. For the CDR3, the DNA is TGTGCCAGCAGCTCTACAGGGCGAGAGACCCAGTACTTC. The rearrangement links TRBV5-4 to TRBJ2-5, with D perhaps matching TRBD1 (6 bases). Trimming took 3 bases from V and 4 from J, leaving 10 bases between them. This CDR3 contains 13 residues. Germline values: CDR1 SGHNT, CDR2 YYREEE (reference sequence).

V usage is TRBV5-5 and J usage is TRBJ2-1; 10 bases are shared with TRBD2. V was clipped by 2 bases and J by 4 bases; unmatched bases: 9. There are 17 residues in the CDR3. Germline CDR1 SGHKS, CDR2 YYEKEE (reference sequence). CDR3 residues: CASSFSPGTSVYNEQFF. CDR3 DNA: TGTGCCAGCAGCTTCTCACCCGGGACTAGCGTTTACAATGAGCAGTTCTTC.

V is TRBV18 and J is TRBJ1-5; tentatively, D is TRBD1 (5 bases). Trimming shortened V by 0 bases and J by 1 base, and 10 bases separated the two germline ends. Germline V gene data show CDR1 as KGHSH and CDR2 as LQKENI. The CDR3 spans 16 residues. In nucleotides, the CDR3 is TGTGCCAGCTCACCACCCAGGGAAAAGAGCAATCAGCCCCAGCATTTT. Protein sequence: CASSPPREKSNQPQHF. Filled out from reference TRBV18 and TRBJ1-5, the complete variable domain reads NAGVMQNPRHLVRRRGQEARLRCSPMKGHSHVYWYRQLPEEGLKFMVYLQKENIIDESGMPKERFSAEFPKEGPSILRIQQVVRGDSAAYFCASSPPREKSNQPQHFGDGTRLSIL.

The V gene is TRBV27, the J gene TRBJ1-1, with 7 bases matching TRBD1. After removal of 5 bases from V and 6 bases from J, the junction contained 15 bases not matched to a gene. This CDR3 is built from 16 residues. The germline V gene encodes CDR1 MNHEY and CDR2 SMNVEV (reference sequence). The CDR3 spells CASSGSGQIKSPEAFF. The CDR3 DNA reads TGTGCCAGCAGTGGATCGGGACAGATCAAGAGCCCTGAAGCTTTCTTT.